These T cell receptor beta chains were read from a single sample in a study of blood T cell repertoires in COVID-19. This table comes from immunoSEQ multiplex PCR, and its TCRdb copy is limited to in-frame clones, with some not included. The table includes about 150,000 clones, about 89% detected once. Sequencing input: peripheral blood. Receptors originate from a man aged 45-65 years who had recovered from COVID-19. Each CDR3 is given with its conserved first and last residue. Each record gives: J gene, clone size, D gene, V gene, CDR3 DNA, CDR3 protein. The D gene is left open where the match is weak. Clone size is stated in some rows and not others, as once, few, many or a class when expanded.

>TRBJ1-5|.|.|TRBV6-5
TGTGCCAGCAGTTACTTGGGGGGGCCCCAGCATTTT
CASSYLGGPQHF
>TRBJ1-2|few|TRBD1|TRBV6-5
TGTGCCAGCAGTTACGATTCAGCGCGCCAGGGGGATGGCTACACCTTC
CASSYDSARQGDGYTF
>TRBJ1-5|.|.|TRBV6-5
TGTGCCAGCGGTTTTGCCACATATAGCAATCAGCCCCAGCATTTT
CASGFATYSNQPQHF
>TRBJ2-7|.|.|TRBV6-5
TGTGCCAGCAGTTATCGACAGCGCCACCGCTACGAGCAGTACTTC
CASSYRQRHRYEQYF
>TRBJ2-2|.|TRBD1|TRBV5-1
TGCGCCAGCAGCTCCAGGGACAGGGGAAGCACCGGGGAGCTGTTTTTT
CASSSRDRGSTGELFF
>TRBJ2-1|.|TRBD1|TRBV4-3
TGCGCCAGCAGCCAAGCCTCGACAGGGTGGAACAATGAGCAGTTCTTC
CASSQASTGWNNEQFF
>TRBJ2-3|.|.|TRBV9
TGTGCCAGCAGCTCCCCCCGGGGAAGCACAGATACGCAGTATTTT
CASSSPRGSTDTQYF
>TRBJ2-3|.|.|TRBV6-2/TRBV6-3
TGTGCCAGCAGTTCGGACACCTTACCTAGCACAGATACGCAGTATTTT
CASSSDTLPSTDTQYF
>TRBJ1-6|.|TRBD1|TRBV27
TGTGCCAGCAGCAACTCCCCGGGACAGGGTAATTCACCCCTCCACTTT
CASSNSPGQGNSPLHF
>TRBJ2-3|.|TRBD2|TRBV4-2
TGTGCCAGCAGCCAAGCCGGACTAGCGGGGGGGGCAGATACGCAGTATTTT
CASSQAGLAGGADTQYF
>TRBJ1-2|.|.|TRBV6-5
TGTGCCAGCAGCCTCAGACAGGTCTTCTATGGCTACACCTTC
CASSLRQVFYGYTF
>TRBJ2-3|.|.|TRBV3-1/TRBV3-2
TGTGCCAGCAGCCAAGAGGCTACTACCCTCCCGCAGTATTTT
CASSQEATTLPQYF
>TRBJ2-6|.|.|TRBV5-1
TGCGCCAGCAGCTTGGTGACGAGCGTATGGGCCAACGTCCTGACTTTC
CASSLVTSVWANVLTF
>TRBJ1-4|.|.|TRBV9
TGTGCCAGCAGCCCCGGGGGGCCGCGGACAACTAATGAAAAACTGTTTTTT
CASSPGGPRTTNEKLFF
>TRBJ1-2|few|.|TRBV20-1
TGCAGTGCTAGTCTTGAGGCGGGGGCGGGCGGCTACACCTTC
CSASLEAGAGGYTF
>TRBJ1-5|once|TRBD1|TRBV2
TGTGCCAGCAGTTTGACAGGGGGGGCGGATAGCAATCAGCCCCAGCATTTT
CASSLTGGADSNQPQHF
>TRBJ2-7|.|TRBD1|TRBV28
TGTGCCAGCACCCAGGGACAGGGGCGGTACGAGCAGTACTTC
CASTQGQGRYEQYF
>TRBJ1-2|.|TRBD1|TRBV19
TGTGCCAGTAGTCCCGAAGGAACAGGGGGCGACTATGGCTACACCTTC
CASSPEGTGGDYGYTF
>TRBJ2-2|.|.|TRBV11-2
TGTGCCAGCGGGGCCTCGAACACCGGGGAGCTGTTTTTT
CASGASNTGELFF
>TRBJ2-1|few|.|TRBV21-1
TGTGCCAGCAGCAAAGATAGGGGTAGAACCTACAATGAGCAGTTCTTC
CASSKDRGRTYNEQFF
>TRBJ1-2|once|.|TRBV6-2/TRBV6-3
TGTGCCAGCAGTTCGTACAGGGACTATGGCTACACCTTC
CASSSYRDYGYTF
>TRBJ2-7|.|TRBD1|TRBV2
TGTGCCAGCAGTGAAGCGTCCCTGGACAGGTCTACCGAGCAGTACTTC
CASSEASLDRSTEQYF
>TRBJ2-1|.|.|TRBV7-2
TGTGCCAGCAGCCTCCGTGGGCCTCAGAGCTCCTACAATGAGCAGTTCTTC
CASSLRGPQSSYNEQFF
>TRBJ2-7|once|.|TRBV6-1
TGTGCCAGCAGTCCCCAGGGCTACGAGCAGTACTTC
CASSPQGYEQYF
>TRBJ2-3|.|TRBD1|TRBV11-2
TGTGCCAGCAGCTTAGAAGGGACAGGGGTTGTAAGCACAGATACGCAGTATTTT
CASSLEGTGVVSTDTQYF
>TRBJ2-2|.|TRBD2|TRBV30
TGTGCCTGGAGAGGAAGTGGGGCTAGCGGGGGTCCTTGGCGGGTAACCGGGGAGCTGTTTTTT
CAWRGSGASGGPWRVTGELFF
>TRBJ1-2|.|TRBD1|TRBV7-8
TGTGCCAGCACCACTGGGACAGGGGCCGCTCATGGCTACACCTTC
CASTTGTGAAHGYTF
>TRBJ1-3|.|.|TRBV7-2
TGTGCCAGCAGCTCCAGGGTTGAGGTCTCTGGAAACACCATATATTTT
CASSSRVEVSGNTIYF
>TRBJ1-5|.|.|TRBV4-3
TGCGCCAGCAGCCCCACCCGGGCCAGCGGTCAGCCCCAGCATTTT
CASSPTRASGQPQHF
>TRBJ2-2|.|TRBD2|TRBV25-1
TGTGCCAGCAGTGAATCTACGGGGGGAACCGGGGAGCTGTTTTTT
CASSESTGGTGELFF
>TRBJ1-5|.|.|TRBV6-1
TGTGCCAGCAGTGACCCAGGGTCGAGCAATCAGCCCCAGCATTTT
CASSDPGSSNQPQHF
>TRBJ2-1|.|TRBD2|TRBV15
TGTGCCACCAGCAGAGATTTCAATCGCGGGGGGGCGTACAATGAGCAGTTCTTC
CATSRDFNRGGAYNEQFF
>TRBJ1-4|.|.|TRBV19
TGTGCCAGTAGTATACGTGGCGGAGGCTTGAATGAAAAACTGTTTTTT
CASSIRGGGLNEKLFF
>TRBJ1-2|.|.|TRBV4-3
TGCGCCAGCAGCCAAGATCCAGGGAACTATGGCTACACCTTC
CASSQDPGNYGYTF
>TRBJ1-1|.|.|TRBV19
TGTGCCAGTACCGATGGCAGAATGAACACTGAAGCTTTCTTT
CASTDGRMNTEAFF
>TRBJ1-1|.|.|TRBV5-1
TGCGCCAGCAGAACTCTCCAGGGTTCCACTGAAGCTTTCTTT
CASRTLQGSTEAFF
>TRBJ1-1|.|.|TRBV5-1
TGCGCCAGCAGCTTGGAGCAGGGATACACTGAAGCTTTCTTT
CASSLEQGYTEAFF
>TRBJ1-5|few|.|TRBV27
TGTGCCAGCAGTTGGGGGGGCGGCAATCAGCCCCAGCATTTT
CASSWGGGNQPQHF
>TRBJ2-2|once|.|TRBV6-1
TGTGCCAGCAGTGAGGCCTTCGTCGGGGAGCTGTTTTTT
CASSEAFVGELFF
>TRBJ1-1|once|.|TRBV10-2
TGCGCCACCACGGACAGTTCCTACACTGAAGCTTTCTTT
CATTDSSYTEAFF
>TRBJ2-2|.|TRBD1|TRBV5-1
TGCGCCAGCAGCCGAGGGACAGGGGACACCGGGGAGCTGTTTTTT
CASSRGTGDTGELFF
>TRBJ1-1|.|.|TRBV29-1
TGCAGCGTTACAGGCCCGGGCGCCAACACTGAAGCTTTCTTT
CSVTGPGANTEAFF
>TRBJ1-2|.|.|TRBV5-8
TGTGCCAGCAGCCTCGAAAAGGGGGATTCGTCTCGGTATGGCTACACCTTC
CASSLEKGDSSRYGYTF
>TRBJ2-7|.|TRBD2|TRBV5-1
TGCGCCAGCAGCAGGGACTACCTCTCCTACGAGCAGTACTTC
CASSRDYLSYEQYF
>TRBJ2-2|.|.|TRBV27
TGTGCCAGCAGTTTCCTAGCCGGGAGTTTTAACACCGGGGAGCTGTTTTTT
CASSFLAGSFNTGELFF
>TRBJ2-5|.|.|TRBV13
TGTGCCAGCAGCTTAGGCACACAAGAGACCCAGTACTTC
CASSLGTQETQYF
>TRBJ2-5|.|TRBD2|TRBV5-1
TGCGCCAGCAGCTTTGGCGGGGGATACCAAGAGACCCAGTACTTC
CASSFGGGYQETQYF
>TRBJ2-1|.|.|TRBV2
TGTGCCATCACGACAGATTACAATGAGCAGTTCTTC
CAITTDYNEQFF
>TRBJ1-1|once|.|TRBV5-4
TGTGCCAGCAGCTTGCGACAGAACACTGAAGCTTTCTTT
CASSLRQNTEAFF
>TRBJ2-2|.|.|TRBV30
TGTGCCTGGAGGCGTTTTGGGCAGCCGTTAGGCGGGGAGCTGTTTTTT
CAWRRFGQPLGGELFF
>TRBJ2-2|.|.|TRBV4-3
TGCGCCAGCAGCCGAGGGTCGGGCGCGAACACCGGGGAGCTGTTTTTT
CASSRGSGANTGELFF
>TRBJ2-2|once|.|TRBV18
TGTGCCAGCTCACCTTCGGGACACAGGTCAGGGGAGCTGTTTTTT
CASSPSGHRSGELFF
>TRBJ2-5|once|.|TRBV12-3/TRBV12-4
TGTGCCAGCAGTAGAATAGGAGCAGAGACCCAGTACTTC
CASSRIGAETQYF
>TRBJ2-2|once|.|TRBV5-1
TGCGCCAGCAGCTTGGCCTCGAACACCGGGGAGCTGTTTTTT
CASSLASNTGELFF
>TRBJ2-5|.|TRBD2|TRBV3-1/TRBV3-2
TGTGCCAGCAGCCCCAGGACTAGCGGGGGTCAAGAGACCCAGTACTTC
CASSPRTSGGQETQYF
>TRBJ1-4|.|.|TRBV29-1
TGCAGCGCTACAGGGAACCCGCGTGGGGAAAAACTGTTTTTT
CSATGNPRGEKLFF
>TRBJ1-2|.|.|TRBV18
TGTGCCAGCTCACCAACAGGGAGCTATGGCTACACCTTC
CASSPTGSYGYTF
>TRBJ2-3|once|.|TRBV5-1
TGCGCCAGCAGCTTGGAACGACAGGCCACAGATACGCAGTATTTT
CASSLERQATDTQYF
>TRBJ1-3|.|.|TRBV15
TGTGCCACCAGCAGAGAGTACGGTTCTGGAAACACCATATATTTT
CATSREYGSGNTIYF